The subject of this entry is one T cell receptor (beta chain). The sample is drawn from a study of T cells in Graves' hyperthyroidism and ophthalmopathy. For the study at large: Peripheral blood was taken when the disease was first diagnosed, before any treatment began.

Authors of the study amplified TCR beta CDR3 regions from RNA transcripts. The TCR CDR3 was amplified in a first-round RT-PCR using the HTBI primer set. TCRdb called the multiplex PCR reads again in MiXCR, with one record for every CDR3 protein. The sample has more than 300,000 distinct CDR3 sequences; approximately 15% are singletons. The trim removed 6 bases at V and 4 bases at J, leaving 7 bases unmatched. Germline CDR1 is WNHNN and CDR2 is SYGVQD (reference sequence). This CDR3 is built from 15 residues. The chain couples TRBV10-1 to TRBJ2-3; TRBD1 agrees at 10 bases. The receptor was isolated from a woman under 40 with Graves' hyperthyroidism. Specimen: blood. The CDR3 region is CASSSGTGAADTQYF. DNA of the CDR3: TGCGCCAGCAGCTCTGGGACAGGGGCCGCAGATACGCAGTATTTT.